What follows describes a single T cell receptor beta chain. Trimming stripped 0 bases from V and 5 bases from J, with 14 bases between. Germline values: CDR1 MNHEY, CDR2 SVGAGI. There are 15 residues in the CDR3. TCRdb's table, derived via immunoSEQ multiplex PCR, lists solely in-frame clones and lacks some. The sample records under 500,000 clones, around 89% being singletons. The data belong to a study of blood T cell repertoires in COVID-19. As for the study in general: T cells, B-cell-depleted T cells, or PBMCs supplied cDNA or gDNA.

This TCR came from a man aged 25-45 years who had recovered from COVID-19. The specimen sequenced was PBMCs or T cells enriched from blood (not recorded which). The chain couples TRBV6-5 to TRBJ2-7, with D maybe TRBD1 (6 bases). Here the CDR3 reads CASSYSTAGVNEQYF. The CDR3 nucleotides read TGTGCCAGCAGTTACTCGACGGCAGGGGTCAACGAGCAGTACTTC.